These 24 T cell receptor beta chains originate from one sample sequenced in a study of cytomegalovirus exposure and HLA in healthy donors. The repertoire was sequenced with immunoSEQ multiplex PCR; TCRdb's copy has only in-frame clones and lacks some. The sample gives under 200,000 clones, about 90% of which show up once; approximately 10% is in the top ten. The sequencing sample was made of PBMCs. The source is a young woman in good health and CMV-seropositive.

This chain links TRBV5-4 with TRBJ1-1; TRBD1 agrees at 10 bases. CDR3 size: 16 residues. The V gene's germline CDR1 is SGHNT and CDR2 YYREEE (reference sequence). J lost 3 bases, V lost 4 bases, and 9 bases had no gene match. CDR3 bases: TGTGCCAGCAGCCCCCGGACAGGGGGAGGGGACACTGAAGCTTTCTTT. Translation: CASSPRTGGGDTEAFF.

V is TRBV5-4 and J is TRBJ2-7, with 8 bases lining up with TRBD2. The CDR3 loop spans 14 amino acids. The trim removed 0 bases at V and 2 bases at J, leaving 1 base unmatched. In germline, CDR1 is SGHNT, CDR2 YYREEE (reference sequence). The DNA for the CDR3 is TGTGCCAGCAGCTTGGGTAGCGGGACCTACGAGCAGTACTTC. It codes for CASSLGSGTYEQYF. Full variable domain (missing parts from reference TRBV5-4 and TRBJ2-7): ETGVTQSPTHLIKTRGQQVTLRCSSQSGHNTVSWYQQALGQGPQFIFQYYREEENGRGNFPPRFSGLQFPNYSSELNVNALELDDSALYLCASSLGSGTYEQYFGPGTRLTVT.

This clone was recorded a few times. The chain uses TRBV10-3 and TRBJ2-7; D remains ambiguous. Trimming removed 6 bases from V and 1 base from J, with 10 bases in between. Germline values: CDR1 ENHRY, CDR2 SYGVKD. The CDR3 is 13 residues long. CDR3 loop: CAISVGVSYEQYF. For the CDR3, the DNA is TGTGCCATCAGCGTTGGAGTTTCCTACGAGCAGTACTTC.

The chain couples TRBV25-1 to TRBJ2-5; the match to TRBD1 covers 9 bases. CDR1 is MGHDK and CDR2 is SYGVNS in the germline V gene. This CDR3 is 15 amino acids long. The V and J ends lost 3 bases and 1 base, in that order; junction bases with no gene match: 3. The CDR3 loop is CASSDPGQGQETQYF. CDR3 in DNA: TGTGCCAGCAGTGATCCGGGACAGGGCCAAGAGACCCAGTACTTC.

This clone was counted once. The DNA of the CDR3 is TGTGCCAGCAGCCCCGGGACAGGGGTTAGGTACGAGCAGTACTTC. Amino acid sequence: CASSPGTGVRYEQYF. The chain joins TRBV27 to TRBJ2-7, with TRBD1 matching 10 bases. CDR1 is MNHEY and CDR2 is SMNVEV in the germline V gene (reference sequence). V was pared by 6 bases and J by 4 bases, with 9 bases of the junction left unmatched. This CDR3 has 15 residues.

This clone was detected only once. This chain links TRBV5-5 with TRBJ2-7; D possibly corresponds to TRBD1 (7 bases). Trimming left V 4 bases short and J 12 bases short, with 17 bases between. Germline V gene lookup returns CDR1 SGHKS and CDR2 YYEKEE (reference sequence). The CDR3 sequence is 12 residues long. CDR3 nucleotides: TGTGCCAGCAGCGCGGACAGGATGGGGGGGTACTTC. Its translation: CASSADRMGGYF.

CDR3 sequence: CASSLTGTSGHTDTQYF. In DNA form, the CDR3 reads TGTGCCAGCAGCTTAACCGGGACTAGCGGCCACACAGATACGCAGTATTTT. The chain uses TRBV7-3 and TRBJ2-3; TRBD2 matches 11 bases. V shed 0 bases and J 2 bases; nucleotides not matched to a gene: 4. CDR3 length: 17 amino acids. Per the germline V gene, CDR1 is SGHTA and CDR2 is FQGTGA.

This clone was found once. The chain carries TRBV28 and TRBJ1-4; D not certain. The CDR3 covers 14 residues. V was pared by 6 bases and J by 0 bases, with 8 bases between. Germline V gene lookup returns CDR1 MDHEN and CDR2 SYDVKM. Here the CDR3 reads CASRRLATNEKLFF. The CDR3 nucleotides are TGTGCCAGCAGGCGGCTTGCAACTAATGAAAAACTGTTTTTT.

V usage is TRBV27 and J usage is TRBJ1-2; 10 bases align to TRBD1. The V segment lost 4 bases and the J segment 4 bases; nucleotides outside the gene matches: 6. Germline V gives CDR1 MNHEY, CDR2 SMNVEV (reference sequence). The CDR3 length is 15 residues. CDR3 region: CASSSPGQGFYGYTF. CDR3 DNA sequence: TGTGCCAGCAGTTCACCGGGACAGGGGTTCTATGGCTACACCTTC.

The chain uses TRBV28 and TRBJ2-7; possible D gene TRBD2, 5 bases. CDR3 length: 12 amino acids. Trimming shortened V by 7 bases and J by 7 bases, and 14 bases separated the two germline ends. The V gene's germline CDR1 is MDHEN and CDR2 SYDVKM. The CDR3 region has the DNA TGTGCCAGCAAACTGACTCGGGGTGAGCAGTACTTC. Its protein product is CASKLTRGEQYF.

The chain is built from TRBV27 and TRBJ2-1; the D gene is possibly TRBD2 (6 bases). The CDR3 contains 12 residues. CDR1 and CDR2 from the germline V gene are MNHEY and SMNVEV (reference sequence). Trimming took 7 bases from V and 9 from J, leaving 13 bases between them. The CDR3 bases are TGTGCCAGCACCCCGATGGGGGGTGAGCAGTTCTTC. Its protein is CASTPMGGEQFF.

The rearrangement uses TRBV28 and TRBJ2-1, with 7 positions matching TRBD2. The CDR3 extends over 16 amino acids. Germline loops: CDR1 MDHEN, CDR2 SYDVKM. With 6 bases clipped from V and 2 bases from J, the junction kept 10 bases outside the gene matches. As DNA, the CDR3 is TGTGCCAGCAGACCTCCTGGGAGGGGAACCTACAATGAGCAGTTCTTC. This gives the protein CASRPPGRGTYNEQFF.

The chain has TRBV6-6 and TRBJ1-5; D unclear. This CDR3 region has 15 residues. V dropped 0 bases and J dropped 4 bases, with 10 bases sitting between them. CDR1 and CDR2 from the germline V gene are MNHNY and SVGAGI (reference sequence). CDR3 DNA: TGTGCCAGCAGTTACTCACAACAGAAAAATCAGCCCCAGCATTTT. This sequence encodes CASSYSQQKNQPQHF.

The CDR3 region has the DNA TGTGCCAGCAGCTTCTCGGCAGGAGGGTCTTCTGGAAACACCATATATTTT. This translates into CASSFSAGGSSGNTIYF. This chain uses TRBV5-8 with TRBJ1-3; no clear D. The CDR3 runs 17 residues. V was trimmed by 2 bases and J by 1 base, leaving 16 bases between them. Germline loops: CDR1 SGHTS, CDR2 YDEGEE.

The rearrangement links TRBV7-9 to TRBJ2-7, with TRBD1 as a possible D gene (5 bases). Germline CDR1 and CDR2: SEHNR and FQNEAQ (reference sequence). The CDR3 is 13 residues long. V lost 5 bases and J 6 bases, leaving 14 bases between the germline ends. The DNA for the CDR3 is TGTGCCAGCAGCCTTGACTGGGGCGGCGAGCAGTACTTC. Encoded protein: CASSLDWGGEQYF.

This clone was observed a single time. This chain links TRBV19 with TRBJ1-1; a weak D match, TRBD1 (5 bases). The CDR3 extends over 13 amino acids. Trimming took 4 bases from V and 5 from J, leaving 11 bases between them. Germline V CDR1 and CDR2: LNHDA, SQIVND (reference sequence). Here the CDR3 DNA reads TGTGCCAGTAGTACCGCCCGGGGGACTGAAGCTTTCTTT. It translates to CASSTARGTEAFF. Using reference TRBV19 and TRBJ1-1 for the parts outside the CDR3, the full variable domain is DGGITQSPKYLFRKEGQNVTLSCEQNLNHDAMYWYRQDPGQGLRLIYYSQIVNDFQKGDIAEGYSVSREKKESFPLTVTSAQKNPTAFYLCASSTARGTEAFFGQGTRLTVV.

The genes are TRBV7-2 and TRBJ2-2; D possibly corresponds to TRBD1 (5 bases). The CDR3 consists of 15 residues. CDR1 is SGHTA, CDR2 FQGNSA, per germline. V was trimmed by 8 bases and J by 0 bases, leaving 13 bases between them. The CDR3 bases are TGTGCCAGCCCCGGTGAGACAGCGAACACCGGGGAGCTGTTTTTT. Translating it yields CASPGETANTGELFF.

The V call is TRBV6-6, the J call TRBJ2-7; 10 bases line up with TRBD2. V lost 2 bases and J lost 6; bases outside the gene matches: 4. Germline V gene sequence: CDR1 MNHNY, CDR2 SVGAGI (reference sequence). CDR3 length: 14 residues. In DNA, the CDR3 is TGTGCCAGCAGTTACGGGACTAGCGTCTCCGAGCAGTACTTC. This sequence encodes CASSYGTSVSEQYF.

The V call is TRBV30, the J call TRBJ1-1; D gene ambiguous. CDR1 GTSNPN and CDR2 SVGIG come from the germline V gene (reference sequence). The CDR3 runs to 14 residues. The V end was cut by 1 base, the J end by 2 bases, with 11 bases between. Here the CDR3 reads CAWSDIGSNTEAFF. CDR3 sequence (DNA): TGTGCCTGGAGTGACATTGGTTCAAACACTGAAGCTTTCTTT.

The chain combines TRBV6-6 with TRBJ1-1, with TRBD1 matching 8 bases. The V gene end was trimmed by 3 bases and the J gene end by 10 bases; junction bases not matched to a gene: 7. Looked up from germline, CDR1 is MNHNY and CDR2 is SVGAGI (reference sequence). This CDR3 comprises 13 residues. The CDR3 nucleotides are TGTGCCAGCAGTTATGGGACGGGACAGGTAGCTTTCTTT. As protein: CASSYGTGQVAFF.

Concerning this clone itself: Relative to the germline gene, one junction end is altered; a read error may explain this. The chain links TRBV2 to TRBJ2-6, with D hard to call. CDR1 and CDR2 from the germline V gene are SNHLY and FYNNEI. The length of the CDR3 is 14 residues. CDR3 sequence: CACRHSSGANVLTF. The CDR3 coding sequence is TGTGCCTGCAGACACAGCTCTGGGGCCAACGTCCTGACTTTC.

This chain links TRBV9 with TRBJ2-3, with D tentatively TRBD2 (5 bases). The ends were cut back, 0 bases at V and 0 bases at J, with 14 bases in the middle. The CDR3 loop spans 17 amino acids. Germline V CDR1 and CDR2: SGDLS, YYNGEE. CDR3: CASSVDGLAASTDTQYF. The CDR3 DNA is TGTGCCAGCAGCGTAGATGGGCTAGCCGCTAGCACAGATACGCAGTATTTT.

With regard to this clone: One junction end disagrees with the germline gene, perhaps due to a read error. The gene calls are TRBV7-9 and TRBJ2-7; TRBD2 matches at 11 bases. The CDR3 is 14 amino acids. CDR1 and CDR2 from the germline V gene are SEHNR and FQNEAQ (reference sequence). CDR3 protein: CASSLAGGSYEQYF. CDR3 coding DNA: TGTGCCAGCAGCCTAGCGGGAGGTTCCTACGAGCAGTACTTC.

The chain uses TRBV13 and TRBJ2-5; 7 bases are shared with TRBD1. Trimming took 7 bases from V and 3 from J; bases not matched to a gene: 11. CDR3 length: 15 residues. The germline CDR1 and CDR2 sequences are PRHDT and FYEKMQ (reference sequence). The CDR3 is CASNKWGTAKETQYF. DNA of the CDR3: TGTGCCAGCAACAAGTGGGGGACAGCTAAAGAGACCCAGTACTTC.